Reported below is one T cell receptor (beta chain). What it binds is unknown. The data originate from a study of T cells after yellow fever vaccination. Study information: Fractions low in cell number were prepared with SMART-Seq v4 Ultra Low Input. Study-wide points: A minor fraction of clonotypes spanned both CD4 and CD8 compartments. A weaker but faster secondary response was observed, peaking on day 5 versus 15.

Trimming stripped 2 bases from V and 7 bases from J, with 9 bases between. CDR3 length equals 13 residues. TCRdb passed the 5' RACE reads through MiXCR, listing each CDR3 protein once. The data show around 350,000 distinct CDR3 sequences, around 10% seen once. The source material was PBMCs, sampled on the day of the first yellow fever vaccination. The chain joins TRBV12-3 or TRBV12-4 to TRBJ1-5, with TRBD1 as a possible D gene (5 bases). The clonotype originates from a man between 18 and 29 years old who received the YFV17D yellow fever vaccine. The CDR3 sequence: CASSLPGRQPQHF. Written as DNA, the CDR3 is TGTGCCAGCAGTTTACCAGGGAGACAGCCCCAGCATTTT.